This TCR beta chain emerged from a study of Graves' ophthalmopathy and Graves' hyperthyroidism. Study results and caveats: Ophthalmopathy cases were distinguished from stable hyperthyroidism by a 13-signature model, reaching roughly 90% sensitivity and about 80% specificity.

With regard to this clonotype: Its antigen remains unknown.

Amplified TCR beta CDR3 regions were obtained using RNA transcripts as template. The workflow started with a first-round RT-PCR run with HTBI primers and then moved on to a second-round multiplex PCR. TCRdb independently ran MiXCR on the multiplex PCR reads; one entry per CDR3 protein. The repertoire consists of about 640,000 distinct CDR3 sequences, with 35% to 45% occurring once and the leading ten covering 2.5% to 3.5%. Other autoimmune disease, uncontrolled infection, pregnancy and lactation led to exclusion. V lost 5 bases and J lost 5, with 21 bases in between. The CDR3 covers 17 residues. CDR1 LNHDA and CDR2 SQIVND come from the germline V gene (reference sequence).

Source material: peripheral blood. The sequence was obtained from an adult man with Graves' ophthalmopathy. This rearrangement joins TRBV19 to TRBJ1-4; D perhaps matches TRBD1 (6 bases). CDR3 residues: CASSASLDRTSNEKLFF. The DNA for the CDR3 is TGTGCCAGTAGTGCCTCCCTGGACAGAACCTCGAATGAAAAACTGTTTTTT.